The clone carrying this TCR beta chain showed up just once. With 1 base clipped from V and 3 bases from J, the junction kept 1 base outside the gene matches. Per germline, CDR1 SGHAT and CDR2 FQNNGV. The CDR3 is 15 amino acids. This record comes from a study of cytomegalovirus exposure and HLA in healthy donors. Primers for the PCR totalled 60 Vbeta and 13 Jbeta. Data came from immunoSEQ multiplex PCR; TCRdb stores just in-frame clones and leaves some out. The sample holds over 150,000 clones, around 81% seen once. The chain combines TRBV11-2 with TRBJ2-2, with 8 bases identical to TRBD1. This clonotype was obtained from a woman under 40 in good health and CMV-seronegative. Sequencing used PBMCs. The CDR3 sequence: CASSLGTGYTGELFF. The CDR3 region has the DNA TGTGCCAGCAGCTTAGGGACAGGGTACACCGGGGAGCTGTTTTTT.